This TCR beta chain was sequenced in a study of CD8+ T cells in alopecia areata. The overall study: Using the percentage of affected scalp area, treated patients' severity was scored.

Study conclusions and caveats: Higher clonality than in normal scalp was seen in lesional scalp, especially alopecia totalis/universalis.

There are a few counts of this clone. What it binds is not known. Trimming shortened V by 0 bases and J by 3 bases, and 7 bases separated the two germline ends. CDR3 size: 14 residues. Germline lookup yields CDR1 SGHRS and CDR2 YFSETQ. Sequencing used cDNA as its template, made by extracting RNA and reverse transcribing it. TCRdb's table, derived via immunoSEQ multiplex PCR, lists solely in-frame clones and lacks some. Of hundreds of thousands of clones listed, roughly 63% were seen once; the top ten hold around 0.84%. Treatment of the sample: oral pan-JAK inhibitor, 5-10 mg twice daily. The sequencing here drew on CD4+ T cells sorted from blood, taken between weeks 51 and 52, from a patient treated with tofacitinib. The V gene is TRBV5-1, the J gene TRBJ2-1; no firm D call. This TCR derives from a human donor with alopecia areata. CDR3: CASSLALNYNEQFF. Here the CDR3 DNA reads TGCGCCAGCAGCTTGGCCTTGAACTACAATGAGCAGTTCTTC.